This is a list of T cell receptor beta chains from one sample in a study of cytomegalovirus exposure and HLA in healthy donors. Clones were sequenced by immunoSEQ multiplex PCR, and TCRdb holds only the in-frame ones, with some missing. This sample yields 100,000 or so clones, of which around 76% are seen a single time; more than 8% belongs to the top ten. Specimen: PBMCs. The receptors here all came from a middle-aged man in good health and CMV-seropositive. The CDR3 runs from the conserved cysteine through the conserved F or W. The D gene is left open where the match is weak. The size of a clone is reported for some rows only, either as once, few or many, or as a class for expanded clones.

>TRBJ1-2|-|TRBV13|-
TGTGCCAGCAGCTTAGACAGCAGCAGGCACTATGGCTACACCTTC
CASSLDSSRHYGYTF
>TRBJ2-7|once|TRBV5-5|TRBD1
TGTGCCAGCAGCCCGGGGAGTGGGACAGGGAGCTACGAGCAGTACTTC
CASSPGSGTGSYEQYF
>TRBJ1-1|few|TRBV5-1|-
TGCGCCAGCAGCCTACTCTCGTACACTGAAGCTTTCTTT
CASSLLSYTEAFF
>TRBJ2-5|-|TRBV4-2|-
TGTGCCAGCAGCCGGGCCGGAGGCAGTAGTGAGACCCAGTACTTC
CASSRAGGSSETQYF
>TRBJ2-3|-|TRBV10-2|TRBD2
TGCGCCACGCACTCGACTAGCGGGGGCACAGATACGCAGTATTTT
CATHSTSGGTDTQYF
>TRBJ1-3|-|TRBV7-9|-
TGTTCCAGCAGCCCCGACATCTCTGGAAACACCATATATTTT
CSSSPDISGNTIYF
>TRBJ2-5|-|TRBV30|TRBD2
TGTGCCTGGAGCCGACTAGCGAACCGAGAGACCCAGTACTTC
CAWSRLANRETQYF
>TRBJ1-2|-|TRBV7-9|TRBD1
TGTGCCAGCAGCTTAGCGGGGACAGGGGGCGTCTACACCTTC
CASSLAGTGGVYTF
>TRBJ1-1|-|TRBV29-1|-
TGCAGCGTTAGGGGGGGGAACACTGAAGCTTTCTTT
CSVRGGNTEAFF
>TRBJ1-1|-|TRBV5-1|-
TGCGCCAGCAGCCCCCTCGTGATGCGGGGGAACACTGAAGCTTTCTTT
CASSPLVMRGNTEAFF
>TRBJ2-1|-|TRBV4-2|TRBD2
TGTGCCAGCAGCCAACCCGGGACTAGCCTCGACAATGAGCAGTTCTTC
CASSQPGTSLDNEQFF
>TRBJ1-1|-|TRBV6-6|TRBD1
TGTGCCAGCAGTTTACAGGGGATCGGGGACACTGAAGCTTTCTTT
CASSLQGIGDTEAFF
>TRBJ2-4|-|TRBV6-5|TRBD2
TGTGCCAGCCAGGTGGGACCGGGGGGCAAAAACATTCAGTACTTC
CASQVGPGGKNIQYF
>TRBJ1-2|-|TRBV18|-
TGTGCCAGCTCAGCCAACAGGGACGGCTACACCTTC
CASSANRDGYTF
>TRBJ2-3|-|TRBV5-4|TRBD2
TGTGCCAGCAGCTTAAGGAGCGGGGTGATCACAGATACGCAGTATTTT
CASSLRSGVITDTQYF
>TRBJ2-3|-|TRBV4-2|-
TGTGCCAGCAGCAGTCGCTCGTGGGGCGATACGCAGTATTTT
CASSSRSWGDTQYF
>TRBJ2-5|-|TRBV7-6|-
TGTGCCATCTCTCACGTCAAGGACAGTCAAGAGACCCAGTACTTC
CAISHVKDSQETQYF
>TRBJ1-2|-|TRBV21-1|-
TGTGCCAGCAGCAGAGGGTCTTATTATGGCTACACCTTC
CASSRGSYYGYTF
>TRBJ1-2|-|TRBV6-1|-
TGTGCCAGCAGTTCCACAGGGAGTATTTCTCGCTACACCTTC
CASSSTGSISRYTF
>TRBJ2-3|-|TRBV7-2|TRBD2
TGTGCCAGCGCACTTCGGACTAGCGGGATTGGCACAGATACGCAGTATTTT
CASALRTSGIGTDTQYF
>TRBJ2-1|-|TRBV2|TRBD2
TGTGCCAGCAGTGAAAGGTCCGGCGGGAGGTACAATGAGCAGTTCTTC
CASSERSGGRYNEQFF
>TRBJ2-1|-|TRBV6-1|TRBD2
TGTGCCAGCAGGACTAGCAAATTGGATGAGCAGTTCTTC
CASRTSKLDEQFF
>TRBJ2-2|-|TRBV7-2|TRBD2
TGTGCCAGCAGCTTAACGTCGCTAGCGGGGAGTTACACCGGGGAGCTGTTTTTT
CASSLTSLAGSYTGELFF
>TRBJ2-7|-|TRBV5-4|TRBD1
TGTGCCAGCAGCCCTGGGACAGGGACCTACGAGCAGTACTTC
CASSPGTGTYEQYF
>TRBJ2-1|-|TRBV6-1|-
TGTGCCAGCAGCTTAACTAGCCTCGAGCAGTTCTTC
CASSLTSLEQFF
>TRBJ1-4|-|TRBV6-1|-
TGTGCCACCGAGGGGGTGGAGCGGGAAAAACTGTTTTTT
CATEGVEREKLFF
>TRBJ1-1|-|TRBV9|TRBD1
TGTGCCAGCAGCCTCACCCAGACAGGGGGCACTGAAGCTTTCTTT
CASSLTQTGGTEAFF
>TRBJ2-6|-|TRBV5-4|-
TGTGCCAGCAGCTCCGGACCGACAGCGAGCTCTGGGGCCAACGGCCTGACTTTC
CASSSGPTASSGANGLTF
>TRBJ1-1|once|TRBV30|TRBD1
TGTGCCTGGGGCTCTACAGGGGACAGTGAAGCTTTCTTT
CAWGSTGDSEAFF
>TRBJ2-5|-|TRBV11-2|-
TGTGCCAGCAGCTTAGTACTAGAGCAAGAGACCCAGTACTTC
CASSLVLEQETQYF
>TRBJ2-2|-|TRBV9|TRBD2
TGTGCCAGCAGACTAGCGGGAGGCAACACCGGGGAGCTGTTTTTT
CASRLAGGNTGELFF
>TRBJ2-1|once|TRBV27|-
TGTGCCAGCAGTCCCACGAGGGAGGTCTACAATGAGCAGTTCTTC
CASSPTREVYNEQFF
>TRBJ1-5|-|TRBV5-6|-
TGTGCCAGCAGCTTAGGACAGAGCAATCAGCCCCAGCATTTT
CASSLGQSNQPQHF
>TRBJ2-1|-|TRBV18|TRBD2
TGTGCCAGCTCACCACCCCAGGGAGCGGGAGGGCCCTACAATGAGCAGTTCTTC
CASSPPQGAGGPYNEQFF
>TRBJ1-1|-|TRBV6-5|TRBD1
TGTGCCAGCAGGAAGGACAGGGCCACTGAAGCTTTCTTT
CASRKDRATEAFF
>TRBJ1-6|-|TRBV7-2|-
TGTGCCAGCAGCTTAGCGCCACAGGGTAATTCACCCCTCCACTTT
CASSLAPQGNSPLHF
>TRBJ1-3|-|TRBV7-2|TRBD1
TGTGCCAGCAGCTCAGGGGGACAGGGCGAAAACACCATATATTTT
CASSSGGQGENTIYF
>TRBJ2-7|-|TRBV11-1|TRBD2
TGTGCCACCTCTAGCGGGCCCTCCTACGAGCAGTACTTC
CATSSGPSYEQYF
>TRBJ2-7|-|TRBV11-2|-
TGTGCCAGCAGCCTGTGGGGCTGGGCGAACGAGCAGTACTTC
CASSLWGWANEQYF
>TRBJ2-3|-|TRBV7-2|TRBD2
TGTGCCAGCAGCTTAGACCGAAGCGGGGGGGCAGATACGCAGTATTTT
CASSLDRSGGADTQYF
>TRBJ1-2|-|TRBV27|TRBD1
TGTGCCAGCAGTGCTACAGGGGGGCCTAACTATGGCTACACCTTC
CASSATGGPNYGYTF
>TRBJ2-5|-|TRBV2|TRBD2
TGTGCCAGCAGGCGACTAGCCGAGACCCAGTACTTC
CASRRLAETQYF